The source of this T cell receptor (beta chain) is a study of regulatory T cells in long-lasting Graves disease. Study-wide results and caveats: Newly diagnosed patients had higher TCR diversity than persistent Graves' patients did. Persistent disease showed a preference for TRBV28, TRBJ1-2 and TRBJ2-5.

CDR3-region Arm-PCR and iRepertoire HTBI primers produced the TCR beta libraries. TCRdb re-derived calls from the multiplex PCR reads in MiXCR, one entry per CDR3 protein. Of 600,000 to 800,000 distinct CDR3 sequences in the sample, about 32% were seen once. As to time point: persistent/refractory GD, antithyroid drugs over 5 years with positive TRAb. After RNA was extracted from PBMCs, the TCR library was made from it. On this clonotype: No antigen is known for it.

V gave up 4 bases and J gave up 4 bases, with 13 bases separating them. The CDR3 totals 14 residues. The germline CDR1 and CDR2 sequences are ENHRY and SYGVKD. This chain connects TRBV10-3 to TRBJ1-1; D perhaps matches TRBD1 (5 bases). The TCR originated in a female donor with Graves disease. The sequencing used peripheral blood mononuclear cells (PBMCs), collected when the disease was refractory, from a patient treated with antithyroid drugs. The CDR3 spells CAISGIRGGTEAFF. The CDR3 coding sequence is TGTGCCATCAGTGGTATAAGGGGAGGCACTGAAGCTTTCTTT.